The 10 T cell receptor beta chains below all came from one sample that was sequenced in a study of vaccination and CD4 T cells after COVID-19. Stated treatment: approximately 9-day PBMC culture with coronavirus spike peptide pools or control peptides (ViraFEST assay). No antigens are known for them. The Oncomine TCR Beta short-read assay was what sequenced the DNA obtained from cultured CD4+ T cells. TCRdb fed the PCR reads into MiXCR, producing one record per CDR3 protein. The repertoire holds about 16,000 distinct CDR3 sequences, with approximately 52% as singletons. The sequencing here drew on CD4+ T cells from blood, cultured in vitro, taken before SARS-CoV-2 vaccination. These receptors were collected from a human donor who had recovered from COVID-19.

Only a few counts were recorded for this clonotype. The chain carries TRBV27 and TRBJ2-7, with 7 bases matching TRBD1. The CDR3 is made up of 14 amino acids. Germline V gene lookup returns CDR1 MNHEY and CDR2 SMNVEV (reference sequence). Losses at the gene ends were 5 bases for V and 2 bases for J; bases not matched to a gene: 6. The CDR3 region has the DNA TGTGCCAGCAGTCTACTTGGGACAGCCTACGAGCAGTACTTC. Translation gives CASSLLGTAYEQYF.

This clonotype has a handful of counts. The CDR3 is CATSREGGQPQHF. The CDR3 DNA reads as TGTGCCACCAGCAGGGAGGGTGGACAGCCCCAGCATTTT. V usage is TRBV15 and J usage is TRBJ1-5; D gene unclear. Trimming cost V 3 bases and J 7 bases, with 10 bases left between them. CDR1 is LNHNV and CDR2 is YYDKDF in the germline V gene (reference sequence). This CDR3 comprises 13 residues.

This clonotype has only a few counts. V and J are TRBV7-9 and TRBJ2-2; possible D gene TRBD1, 6 bases. CDR3 length: 16 amino acids. V was trimmed by 8 bases and J by 0 bases, leaving 16 bases between them. Germline V gene lookup returns CDR1 SEHNR and CDR2 FQNEAQ (reference sequence). The DNA for the CDR3 is TGTGCCAGCGGACAGAGTCAAACCGCGAACACCGGGGAGCTGTTTTTT. Translating it yields CASGQSQTANTGELFF.

This clonotype turned up a few times. This rearrangement joins TRBV7-2 to TRBJ2-5; 10 bases are shared with TRBD2. The CDR3 has 14 residues. CDR1 and CDR2 (germline): SGHTA, FQGNSA. The V gene end was trimmed by 4 bases and the J gene end by 5 bases; junction bases not matched to a gene: 4. The CDR3 sequence is CASSSMTSGETQYF. In DNA form, the CDR3 reads TGTGCCAGCAGCTCAATGACTAGCGGGGAGACCCAGTACTTC.

This clonotype was detected only once. The chain has TRBV7-9 and TRBJ2-1; possibly TRBD1 or TRBD2 for D (5 bases each). V gave up 5 bases and J gave up 4 bases, with 18 bases separating them. Germline V gene sequence: CDR1 SEHNR, CDR2 FQNEAQ (reference sequence). CDR3 size: 16 residues. This CDR3 reads CASSLNGGTVYNEQFF. The CDR3 coding sequence is TGTGCCAGCAGCCTCAATGGGGGTACTGTGTACAATGAGCAGTTCTTC.

This chain joins TRBV5-1 and TRBJ1-1; D possibly corresponds to TRBD1 (5 bases). Trimming cost V 4 bases and J 0 bases, with 19 bases left between them. CDR3 length equals 17 residues. In germline, CDR1 is SGHRS, CDR2 YFSETQ. The CDR3 region has the DNA TGCGCCAGCAGCCCAATTCAGGGAAGAGGGATGAACACTGAAGCTTTCTTT. This sequence encodes CASSPIQGRGMNTEAFF.

J is TRBJ2-5 and V is TRBV19; 12 bases match TRBD1. The CDR3 consists of 17 residues. Germline lookup yields CDR1 LNHDA and CDR2 SQIVND (reference sequence). Trimming at V came to 4 bases and at J to 7 bases, leaving 13 bases not matched to a gene. The CDR3 nucleotides read TGTGCCAGTAGTACAAGGGCGGGACAGGGGGCAAAGGGGACCCAGTACTTC. Translated, it gives CASSTRAGQGAKGTQYF.

This clonotype has more than one count but fewer than ten. The CDR3 nucleotides are TGCAGTGCTAGACCGGGGGGATCGGTCGGGCAAGAGACCCAGTACTTC. This encodes CSARPGGSVGQETQYF. The chain employs TRBV20-1 and TRBJ2-5; 7 nucleotides align to TRBD2. CDR1 and CDR2 from the germline V gene are DFQATT and SNEGSKA (reference sequence). Germline trimming cut 2 bases from V and 2 bases from J; bases unmatched to any gene: 11. This CDR3 has 16 residues.

This clonotype was recorded a few times. The gene calls are TRBV11-3 and TRBJ1-1; D gene ambiguous. The CDR3 is made up of 15 amino acids. CDR1 is SGHNT, CDR2 YENEEA, per germline. Trimming stripped 5 bases from V and 2 bases from J, with 15 bases between. CDR3 region: CASSSSPGGNTEAFF. The CDR3 bases are TGTGCCAGCAGCAGTTCCCCGGGAGGAAACACTGAAGCTTTCTTT.

The chain is built from TRBV7-8 and TRBJ2-7; either TRBD1 or TRBD2 may supply D (5 bases each). Germline-derived CDR1 and CDR2 are SGHVS and FQNEAQ. The CDR3 covers 17 residues. V lost 3 bases and J 3 bases, leaving 21 bases between the germline ends. The CDR3 DNA reads TGTGCCAGCAGCTTTCCTCTTATCGGGGACCAAAACTACGAGCAGTACTTC. Translating it yields CASSFPLIGDQNYEQYF.